This section outlines one T cell receptor beta chain sequence together with its context. Antigen unknown. The CDR3 consists of 14 residues. V shed 3 bases and J 5 bases; nucleotides not matched to a gene: 8. Germline V gene lookup returns CDR1 DFQATT and CDR2 SNEGSKA (reference sequence). TCRdb fed the 5' RACE reads into MiXCR, producing one record per CDR3 protein. Among fewer than 250,000 distinct CDR3 sequences listed, about 16% were seen once. The source of the sample is a study of CD8 T cells in ankylosing spondylitis. Study findings and constraints: Made up of under ten highly homologous variants, a TCR beta motif appeared characteristic of ankylosing spondylitis blood.

The sequenced sample consisted of blood, either unsorted or a sorted T cell fraction (not recorded which). The chain joins TRBV20-1 to TRBJ1-2, with TRBD1 matching 8 bases. The TCR sequence derives from a male donor with ankylosing spondylitis. CDR3 region: CSASSYRGDYGYTF. DNA of the CDR3: TGCAGTGCTAGTTCTTACAGGGGGGATTATGGCTACACCTTC.